Presented here are 5 T cell receptor beta chains from one specimen sequenced in a study of T cell responses to AZD1222 COVID-19 vaccine. The data were produced by immunoSEQ multiplex PCR, yet TCRdb's version contains in-frame clones alone and is incomplete. The table has just over 150,000 clones, roughly nine tenths seen once. The sequenced sample was peripheral blood, obtained 28 days after the second AZD1222 dose. The receptors stem from an adult who received the AZD1222 COVID-19 vaccine.

The rearrangement links TRBV6-1 to TRBJ1-3; 8 bases match TRBD1. CDR3 length: 15 amino acids. Germline V gives CDR1 MNHNS, CDR2 SASEGT. The V and J ends lost 5 bases and 4 bases, in that order; junction bases with no gene match: 7. The CDR3 loop reads CASSFGQGGGNTIYF. The CDR3, as DNA: TGTGCCAGCAGTTTTGGACAGGGTGGGGGAAACACCATATATTTT.

This clone was seen just once. The J gene is TRBJ2-1, the V gene TRBV5-1, with TRBD2 identical over 10 bases. The CDR3 extends over 12 amino acids. Germline trimming cut 5 bases from V and 7 bases from J; bases unmatched to any gene: 0. Germline-derived CDR1 and CDR2 are SGHRS and YFSETQ. CDR3 loop: CASRAGGNEQFF. As DNA, the CDR3 is TGCGCCAGCAGAGCGGGAGGGAATGAGCAGTTCTTC.

The chain recombines TRBV30 with TRBJ1-3; D gene uncertain. Germline CDR1 reads GTSNPN; CDR2 reads SVGIG (reference sequence). This CDR3 has 14 residues. V lost 3 bases, J lost 0 bases, and 9 bases lay in between. CDR3 in DNA: TGTGCCTGGAGGCCGGGAACCTCTGGAAACACCATATATTTT. Protein sequence: CAWRPGTSGNTIYF.

The CDR3 reads CASRAGYEQYF. For the CDR3, the DNA is TGTGCCAGCAGGGCGGGCTACGAGCAGTACTTC. The rearrangement uses TRBV12-3 or TRBV12-4 and TRBJ2-7; weak D call: TRBD2 (5 bases). V lost 6 bases and J 3 bases, leaving 6 bases between the germline ends. The CDR3 runs to 11 residues.

The gene calls are TRBV7-2 and TRBJ1-2, with a tentative D call TRBD1 (5 bases). The CDR3 contains 12 residues. Trimming left V 8 bases short and J 6 bases short, with 13 bases between. Germline loops: CDR1 SGHTA, CDR2 FQGNSA. CDR3 nucleotide sequence: TGTGCCAGCGGTTCCGGGGGGGATGGCTACACCTTC. Its protein product is CASGSGGDGYTF.